Listed below are T cell receptor beta chains from one sample, sequenced in a study of T cell changes during pregnancy in multiple sclerosis. Measured with immunoSEQ multiplex PCR; TCRdb has only the in-frame clones, and not every one. Of about 16,000 clones in the sample, 95% to 97% are singletons; the top ten hold approximately 1%. The sequences come from peripheral blood, collected in the third trimester of pregnancy. These TCRs come from a female donor with multiple sclerosis, enrolled in a pregnancy study. CDR3s include the opening cysteine and the closing phenylalanine or tryptophan. Fields, in order: CDR3 length, J gene, D gene, clone size, V gene, CDR3 protein, CDR3 DNA. The D gene is left open where the match is weak. The listing skips clone size in some rows; elsewhere it reads once, few, many or a size class.

cdr3_length: 15; j_call: TRBJ2-3; d_call: TRBD2; clone_size: -; v_call: TRBV2; cdr3_aa: CASSEVGLAGDTQYF; cdr3_nt: TGTGCCAGCAGTGAAGTAGGACTAGCGGGGGATACGCAGTATTTT
cdr3_length: 15; j_call: TRBJ2-1; d_call: TRBD1; clone_size: -; v_call: TRBV5-5; cdr3_aa: CASSPGQGSWNEQFF; cdr3_nt: TGTGCCAGCAGCCCGGGACAGGGTTCGTGGAATGAGCAGTTCTTC
cdr3_length: 14; j_call: TRBJ2-5; d_call: -; clone_size: -; v_call: TRBV9; cdr3_aa: CASSVGYGEETQYF; cdr3_nt: TGTGCCAGCAGCGTAGGTTACGGGGAAGAGACCCAGTACTTC
cdr3_length: 15; j_call: TRBJ2-2; d_call: -; clone_size: -; v_call: TRBV2; cdr3_aa: CARRGPEPDTGELFF; cdr3_nt: TGTGCCCGGCGCGGGCCGGAACCCGACACCGGGGAGCTGTTTTTT
cdr3_length: 17; j_call: TRBJ1-2; d_call: TRBD1; clone_size: -; v_call: TRBV7-9; cdr3_aa: CASSSNHPGQGASGYTF; cdr3_nt: TGTGCCAGCAGCTCGAACCACCCCGGACAGGGGGCATCTGGCTACACCTTC
cdr3_length: 18; j_call: TRBJ2-1; d_call: TRBD2; clone_size: -; v_call: TRBV7-6; cdr3_aa: CASSLGPLLAGGRVEQFF; cdr3_nt: TGTGCCAGCAGCTTAGGGCCCCTACTAGCGGGGGGGCGTGTTGAGCAGTTCTTC
cdr3_length: 15; j_call: TRBJ2-2; d_call: -; clone_size: -; v_call: TRBV12-2; cdr3_aa: CASRPPGERIGELFF; cdr3_nt: TGTGCAAGTCGACCACCGGGAGAGAGGATCGGGGAGCTGTTTTTT
cdr3_length: 14; j_call: TRBJ2-2; d_call: -; clone_size: -; v_call: TRBV5-5; cdr3_aa: CASSLDSFTGELFF; cdr3_nt: TGTGCCAGCAGCCTTGACTCCTTCACCGGGGAGCTGTTTTTT
cdr3_length: 14; j_call: TRBJ1-4; d_call: TRBD1; clone_size: once; v_call: TRBV19; cdr3_aa: CASSKLTGDEKLFF; cdr3_nt: TGTGCCAGTAGTAAGCTTACAGGGGACGAAAAACTGTTTTTT
cdr3_length: 15; j_call: TRBJ1-2; d_call: TRBD1; clone_size: -; v_call: TRBV7-6; cdr3_aa: CASSSSTGGAYGYTF; cdr3_nt: TGTGCCAGCAGCTCTAGCACAGGGGGGGCCTATGGCTACACCTTC
cdr3_length: 16; j_call: TRBJ1-2; d_call: -; clone_size: -; v_call: TRBV4-1; cdr3_aa: CASSERGSTTDYGYTF; cdr3_nt: TGCGCCAGCAGCGAGCGGGGCAGTACGACTGACTATGGCTACACCTTC
cdr3_length: 14; j_call: TRBJ1-4; d_call: TRBD1; clone_size: -; v_call: TRBV19; cdr3_aa: CASSDRATNEKLFF; cdr3_nt: TGTGCCAGTAGCGACAGGGCAACTAATGAAAAACTGTTTTTT
cdr3_length: 15; j_call: TRBJ2-3; d_call: TRBD2; clone_size: -; v_call: TRBV18; cdr3_aa: CASSRGLAATDTQYF; cdr3_nt: TGTGCCAGCTCACGAGGGCTAGCGGCCACAGATACGCAGTATTTT
cdr3_length: 16; j_call: TRBJ2-1; d_call: TRBD2; clone_size: -; v_call: TRBV19; cdr3_aa: CASSTPSGLSYNEQFF; cdr3_nt: TGTGCCAGTAGTACCCCTAGCGGCCTCTCCTACAATGAGCAGTTCTTC
cdr3_length: 15; j_call: TRBJ2-1; d_call: -; clone_size: -; v_call: TRBV19; cdr3_aa: CASRPVERSYNEQFF; cdr3_nt: TGTGCCAGTAGGCCTGTCGAGCGCTCCTACAATGAGCAGTTCTTC
cdr3_length: 15; j_call: TRBJ1-1; d_call: -; clone_size: -; v_call: TRBV6-1; cdr3_aa: CASRARTVGDTEAFF; cdr3_nt: TGTGCCAGCAGGGCTAGGACGGTCGGGGACACTGAAGCTTTCTTT
cdr3_length: 16; j_call: TRBJ2-2; d_call: -; clone_size: -; v_call: TRBV28; cdr3_aa: CASKQDRQGNTGELFF; cdr3_nt: TGTGCCAGCAAACAAGACCGGCAGGGGAACACCGGGGAGCTGTTTTTT
cdr3_length: 15; j_call: TRBJ1-4; d_call: -; clone_size: once; v_call: TRBV28; cdr3_aa: CASSLGGATNEKLFF; cdr3_nt: TGTGCCAGCAGTTTAGGCGGGGCAACTAATGAAAAACTGTTTTTT
cdr3_length: 16; j_call: TRBJ2-1; d_call: TRBD2; clone_size: once; v_call: TRBV4-1; cdr3_aa: CASSQGLSGTRNEQFF; cdr3_nt: TGCGCCAGCAGCCAGGGTCTTAGCGGGACCAGGAATGAGCAGTTCTTC
cdr3_length: 15; j_call: TRBJ2-3; d_call: -; clone_size: -; v_call: TRBV27; cdr3_aa: CASRSGGGSTDTQYF; cdr3_nt: TGTGCCAGCCGGTCTGGGGGAGGCAGCACAGATACGCAGTATTTT
cdr3_length: 14; j_call: TRBJ1-4; d_call: -; clone_size: -; v_call: TRBV5-6; cdr3_aa: CASSLGRIREKLFF; cdr3_nt: TGTGCCAGCAGCTTGGGGAGGATAAGGGAAAAACTGTTTTTT
cdr3_length: 13; j_call: TRBJ2-6; d_call: -; clone_size: -; v_call: TRBV1; cdr3_aa: CTSTQSRANVLTF; cdr3_nt: TGCACCAGCACACAAAGTCGGGCCAACGTCCTGACTTTC
cdr3_length: 16; j_call: TRBJ2-3; d_call: TRBD2; clone_size: -; v_call: TRBV9; cdr3_aa: CASSVVASGATDTQYF; cdr3_nt: TGTGCCAGCAGCGTAGTGGCTAGCGGTGCCACAGATACGCAGTATTTT
cdr3_length: 10; j_call: TRBJ2-3; d_call: -; clone_size: -; v_call: TRBV20-1; cdr3_aa: CSGGADTQYF; cdr3_nt: TGCAGTGGGGGAGCGGATACGCAGTATTTT
cdr3_length: 15; j_call: TRBJ2-1; d_call: TRBD2; clone_size: -; v_call: TRBV7-9; cdr3_aa: CASSSSGRDYNEQFF; cdr3_nt: TGTGCCAGCAGCTCTAGCGGGAGGGACTACAATGAGCAGTTCTTC
cdr3_length: 17; j_call: TRBJ2-6; d_call: TRBD1; clone_size: few; v_call: TRBV6-1; cdr3_aa: CASSAMGQGAGANVLTF; cdr3_nt: TGTGCCAGCAGTGCGATGGGACAGGGGGCTGGGGCCAACGTCCTGACTTTC
cdr3_length: 15; j_call: TRBJ2-3; d_call: TRBD2; clone_size: -; v_call: TRBV5-1; cdr3_aa: CASSLEVAGADTQYF; cdr3_nt: TGCGCCAGCAGCTTGGAGGTAGCGGGAGCAGATACGCAGTATTTT
cdr3_length: 13; j_call: TRBJ1-2; d_call: -; clone_size: -; v_call: TRBV19; cdr3_aa: CASSIAGSYGYTF; cdr3_nt: TGTGCCAGTAGTATAGCGGGGAGCTATGGCTACACCTTC
cdr3_length: 13; j_call: TRBJ2-4; d_call: -; clone_size: -; v_call: TRBV18; cdr3_aa: CASSPTGGDIQYF; cdr3_nt: TGTGCCAGCTCGCCGACCGGGGGAGACATTCAGTACTTC
cdr3_length: 15; j_call: TRBJ1-3; d_call: -; clone_size: -; v_call: TRBV7-2; cdr3_aa: CASSRAGSSGNTIYF; cdr3_nt: TGTGCCAGCAGCCGAGCCGGGTCCTCTGGAAACACCATATATTTT
cdr3_length: 17; j_call: TRBJ2-1; d_call: -; clone_size: once; v_call: TRBV15; cdr3_aa: CATSREPALGGYNEQFF; cdr3_nt: TGTGCCACCAGCAGAGAGCCGGCCTTAGGGGGTTACAATGAGCAGTTCTTC
cdr3_length: 15; j_call: TRBJ2-1; d_call: -; clone_size: -; v_call: TRBV29-1; cdr3_aa: CSVGGAGPSYNEQFF; cdr3_nt: TGCAGCGTTGGGGGAGCGGGCCCTTCCTACAATGAGCAGTTCTTC
cdr3_length: 12; j_call: TRBJ1-2; d_call: -; clone_size: -; v_call: TRBV5-5; cdr3_aa: CASSLVGGGYTF; cdr3_nt: TGTGCCAGCAGCTTGGTTGGGGGGGGCTACACCTTC
cdr3_length: 13; j_call: TRBJ1-1; d_call: -; clone_size: -; v_call: TRBV7-2; cdr3_aa: CASSFGRITEAFF; cdr3_nt: TGTGCCAGCAGCTTCGGGAGAATCACTGAAGCTTTCTTT
cdr3_length: 16; j_call: TRBJ2-1; d_call: TRBD2; clone_size: -; v_call: TRBV4-2; cdr3_aa: CASSQEASGGGNEQFF; cdr3_nt: TGTGCCAGCAGCCAAGAGGCTAGCGGGGGGGGAAATGAGCAGTTCTTC
cdr3_length: 14; j_call: TRBJ2-7; d_call: -; clone_size: -; v_call: TRBV7-6; cdr3_aa: CASSSRTIPHEQYF; cdr3_nt: TGTGCCAGCAGCTCGAGGACAATCCCCCACGAGCAGTACTTC
cdr3_length: 15; j_call: TRBJ2-7; d_call: TRBD1; clone_size: -; v_call: TRBV7-2; cdr3_aa: CASSLGGAGGPEQYF; cdr3_nt: TGTGCCAGCAGCTTAGGGGGGGCAGGGGGCCCGGAGCAGTACTTC
cdr3_length: 16; j_call: TRBJ2-5; d_call: TRBD1; clone_size: -; v_call: TRBV14; cdr3_aa: CASSQHRGMMEETQYF; cdr3_nt: TGTGCCAGCAGCCAGCACAGGGGGATGATGGAAGAGACCCAGTACTTC
cdr3_length: 17; j_call: TRBJ2-7; d_call: TRBD2; clone_size: -; v_call: TRBV28; cdr3_aa: CASSLSVYPSGRYEQYF; cdr3_nt: TGTGCCAGCAGTTTATCGGTTTACCCTAGCGGGCGCTACGAGCAGTACTTC
cdr3_length: 11; j_call: TRBJ2-1; d_call: -; clone_size: -; v_call: TRBV20-1; cdr3_aa: CSASLRNEQFF; cdr3_nt: TGCAGTGCTAGTCTACGGAATGAGCAGTTCTTC
cdr3_length: 14; j_call: TRBJ2-5; d_call: -; clone_size: -; v_call: TRBV4-3; cdr3_aa: CASSQDRSQETQYF; cdr3_nt: TGCGCCAGCAGCCAGGACAGATCCCAAGAGACCCAGTACTTC
cdr3_length: 16; j_call: TRBJ2-1; d_call: -; clone_size: few; v_call: TRBV9; cdr3_aa: CASSGFGWGPYNEQFF; cdr3_nt: TGTGCCAGCAGCGGATTCGGGTGGGGCCCCTACAATGAGCAGTTCTTC
cdr3_length: 15; j_call: TRBJ2-3; d_call: TRBD1; clone_size: -; v_call: TRBV19; cdr3_aa: CASSIQGARTDTQYF; cdr3_nt: TGTGCCAGTAGTATACAGGGGGCTCGGACAGATACGCAGTATTTT
cdr3_length: 13; j_call: TRBJ1-1; d_call: -; clone_size: -; v_call: TRBV5-4; cdr3_aa: CASSLQGRAEAFF; cdr3_nt: TGTGCCAGCAGCTTGCAGGGAAGGGCTGAAGCTTTCTTT
cdr3_length: 14; j_call: TRBJ2-7; d_call: TRBD1; clone_size: -; v_call: TRBV7-9; cdr3_aa: CASSYGQALGEQYF; cdr3_nt: TGTGCCAGCAGCTACGGACAGGCCCTAGGTGAGCAGTACTTC
cdr3_length: 15; j_call: TRBJ2-1; d_call: TRBD2; clone_size: -; v_call: TRBV9; cdr3_aa: CASSPRTSLANEQFF; cdr3_nt: TGTGCCAGCAGCCCCCGGACTAGTTTAGCCAATGAGCAGTTCTTC
cdr3_length: 14; j_call: TRBJ1-5; d_call: TRBD1; clone_size: -; v_call: TRBV28; cdr3_aa: CASGQGLSNQPQHF; cdr3_nt: TGTGCCAGCGGACAGGGGCTAAGCAATCAGCCCCAGCATTTT
cdr3_length: 15; j_call: TRBJ2-5; d_call: -; clone_size: once; v_call: TRBV5-1; cdr3_aa: CASSSEGVEEETQYF; cdr3_nt: TGCGCCAGCAGCTCAGAGGGGGTTGAGGAGGAGACCCAGTACTTC
cdr3_length: 12; j_call: TRBJ1-4; d_call: -; clone_size: -; v_call: TRBV2; cdr3_aa: CASSAQGEKLFF; cdr3_nt: TGTGCCAGCAGTGCACAGGGTGAAAAACTGTTTTTT
cdr3_length: 16; j_call: TRBJ2-1; d_call: TRBD2; clone_size: -; v_call: TRBV7-9; cdr3_aa: CASSFGLAGAYNEQFF; cdr3_nt: TGTGCCAGCAGCTTCGGACTAGCGGGGGCCTACAATGAGCAGTTCTTC
cdr3_length: 15; j_call: TRBJ2-3; d_call: -; clone_size: -; v_call: TRBV6-1; cdr3_aa: CASSRDTGSTDTQYF; cdr3_nt: TGTGCCAGCAGTAGAGATACAGGTAGCACAGATACGCAGTATTTT
cdr3_length: 14; j_call: TRBJ1-1; d_call: -; clone_size: -; v_call: TRBV19; cdr3_aa: CASTPGGYVNEAFF; cdr3_nt: TGTGCCAGTACCCCCGGGGGGTATGTGAATGAAGCTTTCTTT
cdr3_length: 14; j_call: TRBJ1-2; d_call: -; clone_size: -; v_call: TRBV6-5; cdr3_aa: CASSLIRGVYGYTF; cdr3_nt: TGTGCCAGCAGCCTCATACGGGGAGTTTATGGCTACACCTTC
cdr3_length: 14; j_call: TRBJ2-7; d_call: -; clone_size: -; v_call: TRBV5-5; cdr3_aa: CASSSSGSSYEQYF; cdr3_nt: TGTGCCAGCAGCTCTTCAGGGTCCTCCTACGAGCAGTACTTC
cdr3_length: 15; j_call: TRBJ2-1; d_call: TRBD2; clone_size: -; v_call: TRBV10-1; cdr3_aa: CASSATSGRRNEQFF; cdr3_nt: TGCGCCAGCAGTGCCACTAGCGGGAGAAGGAATGAGCAGTTCTTC
cdr3_length: 15; j_call: TRBJ2-2; d_call: -; clone_size: -; v_call: TRBV5-1; cdr3_aa: CASSPRTVNTGELFF; cdr3_nt: TGCGCCAGCAGCCCTCGGACAGTGAACACCGGGGAGCTGTTTTTT
cdr3_length: 16; j_call: TRBJ1-1; d_call: -; clone_size: -; v_call: TRBV7-9; cdr3_aa: CASSYRGKGTNTEAFF; cdr3_nt: TGTGCCAGCAGCTATAGGGGGAAAGGGACGAACACTGAAGCTTTCTTT
cdr3_length: 15; j_call: TRBJ2-7; d_call: TRBD1; clone_size: -; v_call: TRBV9; cdr3_aa: CASSLLGTGANEQYF; cdr3_nt: TGTGCCAGCAGCCTCCTCGGGACAGGGGCCAACGAGCAGTACTTC
cdr3_length: 15; j_call: TRBJ2-1; d_call: TRBD2; clone_size: -; v_call: TRBV28; cdr3_aa: CASSFGAGVGNEQFF; cdr3_nt: TGTGCCAGCAGTTTTGGAGCGGGAGTCGGGAATGAGCAGTTCTTC